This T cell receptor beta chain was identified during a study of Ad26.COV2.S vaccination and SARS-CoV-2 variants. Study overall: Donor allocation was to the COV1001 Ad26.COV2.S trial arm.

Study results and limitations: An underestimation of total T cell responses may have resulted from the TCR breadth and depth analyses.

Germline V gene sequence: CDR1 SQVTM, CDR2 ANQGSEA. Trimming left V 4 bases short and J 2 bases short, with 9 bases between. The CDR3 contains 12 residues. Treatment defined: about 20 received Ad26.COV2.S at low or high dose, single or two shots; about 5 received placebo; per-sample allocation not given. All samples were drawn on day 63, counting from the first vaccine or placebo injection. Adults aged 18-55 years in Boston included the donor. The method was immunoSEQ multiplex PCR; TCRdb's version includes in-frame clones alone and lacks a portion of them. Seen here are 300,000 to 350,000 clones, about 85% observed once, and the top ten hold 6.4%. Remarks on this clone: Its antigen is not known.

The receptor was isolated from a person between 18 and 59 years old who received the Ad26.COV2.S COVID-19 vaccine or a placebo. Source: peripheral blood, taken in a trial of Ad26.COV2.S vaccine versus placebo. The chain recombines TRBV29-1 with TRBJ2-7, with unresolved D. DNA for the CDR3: TGCAGCGTTGGGAGAAGCGCCTACGAGCAGTACTTC. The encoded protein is CSVGRSAYEQYF.